The next 9 T cell receptor beta chains were all read from a single sample in a study of tumor and adjacent non-tumor tissue in lung cancer (dated by TCRdb to the late 2010s). Bulk unsorted tissue served as the source for RNA extraction, and RNA quality was assessed using a NanoDrop ND-1000 and an Agilent 2100. Libraries were made using multiplex PCR. The sequencer was an Illumina HiSeq 2500. TCRbeta libraries were constructed through three rounds of nested PCR with primers (Table S4) according to protocols modified from ARM-PCR. TCRdb itself trimmed the public reads at Q25 with fastp, ran MiXCR and retained productive beta chains. CDR3 protein duplicates are merged, each entry listing the most common genes and DNA. The sample table records tens of thousands of distinct CDR3 sequences; roughly 72% of these occur just once. The ten largest clones capture approximately 9.5% of the sample. Sample: lung tumor tissue. The receptors come from a woman aged 40 to 50 with non-small cell lung cancer.

This clonotype is medium-sized within its sample. The chain carries TRBV6-5 and TRBJ2-5; D gene unclear. V was trimmed by 0 bases and J by 3 bases, leaving 23 bases between them. Germline CDR1 and CDR2: MNHEY and SVGAGI. The CDR3 totals 19 residues. The CDR3 protein is CASSYSSVLGGSRKETQYF. CDR3 sequence (DNA): TGTGCCAGCAGTTACTCGAGTGTGTTGGGCGGCAGCCGGAAAGAGACCCAGTACTTC.

The chain couples TRBV11-1 to TRBJ2-2; no clear D. The length of the CDR3 is 15 residues. Trimming took off 3 bases at V and 9 bases at J, with 17 bases between the two ends. From germline, CDR1 is SGHAT and CDR2 FQDESV (reference sequence). The CDR3 protein is CASSFRAIGTRELFF. As DNA, the CDR3 is TGTGCCAGCAGCTTCCGAGCAATAGGAACCAGGGAGCTGTTTTTT.

V gene TRBV5-1 combines with J gene TRBJ2-7; no reliable D call. Trimming left V 3 bases short and J 3 bases short, with 10 bases between. CDR1 is SGHRS, CDR2 YFSETQ, per germline. The CDR3 contains 13 residues. The CDR3, as DNA: TGCGCCAGCAGCTCCCGCCCCTTCTACGAGCAGTACTTC. This translates into CASSSRPFYEQYF.

This clonotype was picked up one time. At one end, the junction sequence differs from germline, possibly due to a read error. The chain combines TRBV29-1 with TRBJ2-7, with 9 bases matching TRBD1. This CDR3 has 15 residues. Germline values: CDR1 SQVTM, CDR2 ANQGSEA. The CDR3 here is CIVDGTGSPSYEQYF. In DNA, the CDR3 is TGTATCGTTGACGGGACAGGGTCTCCGAGCTACGAGCAGTACTTC.

This clonotype was seen once. A junction boundary mismatches the germline segment, possibly from a read error. The V call is TRBV11-2, the J call TRBJ1-1; D might be TRBD1 (5 bases). The CDR3 runs 14 residues. The germline V gene has CDR1 SGHAT and CDR2 FQNNGV. The CDR3 is CATSLDGWGWRAFF. The CDR3 nucleotides read TGTGCCACCAGCTTAGACGGGTGGGGCTGGAGGGCTTTCTTT.

Turning to this clonotype: Germline and junction disagree at one end, which may indicate a read error. The J gene is TRBJ1-5, the V gene TRBV7-8, with a tentative D call TRBD1 (5 bases). The germline gives CDR1 SGHVS, CDR2 FQNEAQ. The CDR3 length is 14 residues. This CDR3 is CASSLRWAEGPHHF. Written as DNA, the CDR3 is TGTGCCAGCAGCTTAAGGTGGGCAGAGGGGCCCCATCATTTT. Full variable domain (remainder filled in from reference TRBV7-8 and TRBJ1-5): GAGVSQSPRYKVAKRGQDVALRCDPISGHVSLFWYQQALGQGPEFLTYFQNEAQLDKSGLPSDRFFAERPEGSVSTLKIQRTQQEDSAVYLCASSLRWAEGPHHFGDGTRLSIL.

The CDR3, as DNA: TGTGCCACTAGCTTAGACGCAAACCAGTTCTTC. It specifies CATSLDANQFF. V and J are TRBV11-3 and TRBJ2-1; D may be TRBD2 (5 bases). The CDR3 has 11 amino acids. V lost 10 bases and J lost 13, with 17 bases in between. CDR1 SGHNT and CDR2 YENEEA come from the germline V gene.

The chain employs TRBV10-1 and TRBJ2-7, with a weak D call TRBD2 (6 bases). Germline CDR1 reads WNHNN; CDR2 reads SYGVQD (reference sequence). The CDR3 totals 17 residues. The CDR3 here is CASSEGTPKGTSYEQYV. The DNA of the CDR3 is TGCGCCAGTAGTGAGGGGACTCCTAAGGGGACCTCCTACGAGCAGTACGTC.

The J gene is TRBJ2-7, the V gene TRBV7-9, with 10 bases aligning to TRBD2. In germline, CDR1 is SEHNR, CDR2 FQNEAQ (reference sequence). This CDR3 is built from 15 residues. The V segment lost 5 bases and the J segment 6 bases; nucleotides outside the gene matches: 10. CDR3 protein: CASSTNLAGEREQYF. DNA for the CDR3: TGTGCCAGCAGCACCAATCTAGCGGGAGAACGCGAGCAGTACTTC.